Sequencing of this TCR beta chain was carried out in a study of blood T cell repertoires in COVID-19. Across the whole study: Sample material is recorded as cDNA or gDNA derived from T cells, B-cell-depleted T cells, or PBMCs.

The method was immunoSEQ multiplex PCR; TCRdb's version includes in-frame clones alone and lacks a portion of them. The sample includes some 210,000 clones, 70% to 90% of them seen just once. This clone showed up just once. The V gene's germline CDR1 is KGHDR and CDR2 SFDVKD. The CDR3 has 16 residues. The V end was cut by 4 bases, the J end by 1 base, with 12 bases between. The rearrangement joins TRBV24-1 to TRBJ2-2; D is possibly TRBD2 (6 bases). Sequencing input: peripheral blood. The origin of this receptor is a woman between 40 and 55 years old who had recovered from COVID-19. The CDR3 protein is CATSDKGLQNTGELFF. Written as DNA, the CDR3 is TGTGCCACCAGTGACAAGGGACTCCAGAACACCGGGGAGCTGTTTTTT.